The T cell receptor (beta chain) under discussion was sequenced for a study of CD8 T cells in ankylosing spondylitis (dated by TCRdb to about 2017). Concerning the study at large: The study set out to find disease-linked TCR variants by profiling T cell receptor beta repertoires in ankylosing spondylitis patients and healthy donors. Peripheral blood was sampled, and synovial fluid was also collected from ankylosing spondylitis patients. In total, the full study cohort was made up of roughly 110 healthy donors and about two dozen ankylosing spondylitis patients. Here is what the overall study found, with its caveats: Some motif variants had previously been reported in the synovial fluid and blood of reactive arthritis patients, which suggests shared mechanisms of disease initiation. The disease-linked clones were reported to be significantly enriched in matched synovial fluid samples from ankylosing spondylitis patients. A CD8+ phenotype was shown by the disease-linked clones, which were found at relatively low frequencies in peripheral blood. Blood from ankylosing spondylitis patients appeared to be characterized by a TCR beta motif made up of 8 or 9 highly homologous amino acid variants.

In this sample, this clonotype turned up many times. The target of this receptor is not known. No much larger clone exists at a distance of one base, and base qualities are not known. Trimming costs V 5 bases and J 2 bases, and their ends lie 17 bases apart. Via the germline V gene (reference sequence), CDR1 is DFQATT and CDR2 SNEGSKA. The CDR3 spans 15 residues, from the cysteine through the phenylalanine. Kept here is only the CDR3 DNA, which spans 45 bases and is read in frame from base 1. The sample was run on an Illumina HiSeq 2500. TCR beta libraries were prepared by quantitative 5'-RACE with molecular barcodes. The paper's processing steps were these. Disease-linked TCR variants were identified with a new computational method built on a probabilistic model of VDJ rearrangement. TCRdb reprocessed the public reads (quality trimming at Q25 with fastp, clone calling with MiXCR) and kept in-frame beta chains. Rows are unified per CDR3 protein, each entry keeping the most common DNA and genes. TCRdb's processing, not the authors' own work, is the source of the V and J calls. Counted in this sample were almost 250,000 distinct CDR3 sequences; roughly a third of them appeared once. The top ten clonotypes cover around 4.5% of the sample.

This sequence was found in a male donor with ankylosing spondylitis or in good health (not recorded which). Sequences were obtained from blood, either unsorted or a sorted T cell fraction (not recorded which). The chain couples TRBV20-1 to TRBJ2-3, with the D gene uncertain. The CDR3 corresponds to CSAPIDWLDTDTQYF. Here is the DNA: TGCAGTGCTCCAATCGACTGGTTGGACACAGATACGCAGTATTTT.